A single sample is the source of the 6 T cell receptor beta chains below, sequenced in a study of blood T cell repertoires in COVID-19. Sequenced by immunoSEQ multiplex PCR; TCRdb stores in-frame clones only, minus some. The sample includes roughly 140,000 clones, just under 90% of them seen just once. The sequencing input was peripheral blood. The source of these receptors is a woman aged 80 or over with acute or convalescent COVID-19.

The rearrangement links TRBV28 to TRBJ2-7; D gene unclear. The CDR3 has 12 amino acids. The ends were cut back, 5 bases at V and 6 bases at J, with 11 bases in the middle. Germline-derived CDR1 and CDR2 are MDHEN and SYDVKM. The CDR3 here is CASSIQFFEQYF. CDR3 in DNA: TGTGCCAGCAGTATACAGTTTTTCGAGCAGTACTTC.

CDR3 loop: CASSSHDRGIGYGYTF. The CDR3 DNA reads as TGTGCCAGCAGCTCCCATGACAGGGGGATTGGGTATGGCTACACCTTC. This chain connects TRBV5-4 to TRBJ1-2, with 9 positions matching TRBD1. Trimming cost V 3 bases and J 5 bases; bases outside gene matches: 11. CDR3 length: 16 amino acids. Germline V gene sequence: CDR1 SGHNT, CDR2 YYREEE (reference sequence). The full variable domain, in which reference TRBV5-4 and TRBJ1-2 provide the parts outside the CDR3, is ETGVTQSPTHLIKTRGQQVTLRCSSQSGHNTVSWYQQALGQGPQFIFQYYREEENGRGNFPPRFSGLQFPNYSSELNVNALELDDSALYLCASSSHDRGIGYGYTFGSGTRLTVV.

V gene TRBV27 combines with J gene TRBJ2-2; TRBD1 matches 8 bases. From germline, CDR1 is MNHEY and CDR2 SMNVEV (reference sequence). Unmatched junction bases numbered 16, after V lost 6 bases and J lost 4 bases. The CDR3 covers 18 residues. CDR3 sequence (DNA): TGTGCCAGCAGCCGTACCGACAGGGGCGCGTCTTCCACCGGGGAGCTGTTTTTT. Amino acids: CASSRTDRGASSTGELFF.

The chain recombines TRBV5-5 with TRBJ2-1; the match to TRBD1 covers 8 bases. The trim removed 0 bases at V and 6 bases at J, leaving 11 bases unmatched. The CDR3 consists of 17 residues. Germline CDR1 SGHKS, CDR2 YYEKEE (reference sequence). The CDR3 nucleotides are TGTGCCAGCAGCTTGGGTTCATGGACAGGGAATTTCAATGAGCAGTTCTTC. Translation gives CASSLGSWTGNFNEQFF.

The V call is TRBV7-2, the J call TRBJ1-2; TRBD1 agrees at 8 bases. Germline assignment: CDR1 SGHTA and CDR2 FQGNSA. J lost 4 bases, V lost 3 bases, and 1 base had no gene match. This CDR3 spans 13 amino acids. CDR3 in DNA: TGTGCCAGCAGCTTGGACAGGGTCTATGGCTACACCTTC. Its protein product is CASSLDRVYGYTF.

V is TRBV5-1 and J is TRBJ1-2; TRBD1 is a possible D gene (5 bases). The germline CDR1 and CDR2 sequences are SGHRS and YFSETQ. V was pared by 0 bases and J by 5 bases, with 8 bases between. The CDR3 has 13 residues. CDR3 in DNA: TGCGCCAGCAGCTTGGGCCGGGGGTATGGCTACACCTTC. Encoded protein: CASSLGRGYGYTF.